This TCR beta chain was sequenced in a study of T cell repertoires and HLA-DP antigens. Method: immunoSEQ multiplex PCR; TCRdb's copy keeps in-frame clones and lacks some. The sample lists more than 90,000 clones; 90% to 95% were seen once. The CDR3 runs to 13 residues. CDR1 and CDR2 (germline): GTSNPN, SVGIG (reference sequence). The V gene lost 4 bases and the J gene lost 1 base, with 10 bases spanning the gap. Turning to this clone: Its antigen is undetermined.

The sample taken for sequencing was CD4+ T cells from PBMCs. The rearrangement uses TRBV30 and TRBJ1-1; TRBD1 might be the D (6 bases). The origin of this receptor is a young woman in good health and CMV-seronegative. This CDR3 is CAWKRQANTEAFF. The CDR3 DNA reads TGTGCCTGGAAAAGACAGGCGAACACTGAAGCTTTCTTT.